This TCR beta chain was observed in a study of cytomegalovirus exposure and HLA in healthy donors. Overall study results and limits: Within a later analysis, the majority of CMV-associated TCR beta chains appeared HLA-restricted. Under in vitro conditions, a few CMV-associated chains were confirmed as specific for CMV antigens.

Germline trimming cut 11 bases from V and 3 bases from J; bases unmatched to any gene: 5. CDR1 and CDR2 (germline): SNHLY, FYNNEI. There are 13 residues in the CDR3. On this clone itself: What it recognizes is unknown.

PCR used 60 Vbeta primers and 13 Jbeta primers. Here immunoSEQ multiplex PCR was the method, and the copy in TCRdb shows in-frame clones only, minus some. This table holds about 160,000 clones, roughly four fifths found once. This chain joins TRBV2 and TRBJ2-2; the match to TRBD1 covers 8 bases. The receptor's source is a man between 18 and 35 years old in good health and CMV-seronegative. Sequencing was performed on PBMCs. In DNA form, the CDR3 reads TGTGCCGGAGGACAGGGCTACACCGGGGAGCTGTTTTTT. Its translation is CAGGQGYTGELFF. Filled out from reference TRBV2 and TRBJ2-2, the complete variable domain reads EPEVTQTPSHQVTQMGQEVILRCVPISNHLYFYWYRQILGQKVEFLVSFYNNEISEKSEIFDDQFSVERPDGSNFTLKIRSTKLEDSAMYFCAGGQGYTGELFFGEGSRLTVL.